This TCR beta chain was recorded in a study of blood T cell repertoires in COVID-19 (dated by TCRdb to 2018 to 2020). Background for the entire study: Samples covering the acute and convalescent phases of COVID-19 were provided by collaborators in the United States, Italy and Spain. The prospective study material was composed of cDNA or gDNA derived from T cells, B-cell-depleted T cells, or PBMCs. The dataset comprised deeply sampled blood TCRbeta repertoires from subjects exposed to, actively infected with, or recovered from COVID-19. The repertoires were released in a freely available public database intended as a resource for research on the immune response to SARS-CoV-2. The samples were drawn from two sources: the first 160 participants of the ongoing ImmuneRACE study, and 1,000 to 1,500 subjects contributed by 6 global collaborators. Nearly every sample came with metadata listing a de-identified subject ID, COVID-19 status, age in years and sex. Where available, HLA class I and class II types were taken from metadata supplied by the sample provider and were not determined by assay-based typing. Overall results and qualifications from the work: The quantity of clinical and demographic metadata differed by source and by participant and was supplied without curation.

In the prospective study, participants were about 18 to 95 years old, resided in about two dozen geographic areas of the United States, and were enrolled through a virtual design. Cohort assignment in the prospective study relied on participant-reported clinical history from a screening survey and a study questionnaire. Exposed participants had been in contact with someone with a PCR-confirmed or clinician-diagnosed COVID-19 case within 2 weeks of study entry. In the prospective study, mobile phlebotomists collected whole blood, serum and a nasopharyngeal or oropharyngeal swab from each participant. Over a roughly two-month period, participants in the prospective study had the option of providing additional blood draws and questionnaires. Before DNA extraction, prospective study blood samples were shipped either frozen or at room temperature. Remarks on this clone: No antigen is known for it. No base quality information exists; no much larger clone differs at one position.

TCRbeta CDR3 regions were amplified from genomic DNA using the immunoSEQ Assay, a bias-controlled multiplex PCR. Per the authors' processing: The number of nucleated cells in each sample was estimated by amplification of reference gene primers within the assay. To quantify the absolute abundance of each unique TCRbeta CDR3 rearrangement, sequence reads were collapsed and filtered. Productive Simpson clonality was computed per sample as the square root of Simpson's diversity index over productive rearrangements. In TCRdb, the immuneACCESS table is reduced to in-frame sequences with V and J assigned. These tables do not hold every clone; where another copy was compared, an unresolved V gene accounts for under half, and the others remain unexplained. Clonal size and the V and J genes are those of that table, whereas D and trimming came from the DNA. The sample records 430,000 or so clones, over 75% of which are singletons. Approximately 1.5% of the sample is in the top ten clones.

CDR1 LGHNA and CDR2 YSLEER are derived from the germline V gene. V gives up 0 bases and J gives up 2 bases, and the segment between their germline ends measures 11 bases. Including the terminal cysteine and phenylalanine, the CDR3 comprises 16 residues. Of all the DNA, just the CDR3 is kept, 48 bases in frame from base 1. The sequence was obtained from a woman aged 18-30 years who had been exposed to COVID-19. Recombination connected TRBV4-3 to TRBJ1-5; tentative D gene TRBD1, with 5 bases matching. Sequenced input: PBMCs or T cells enriched from blood (not recorded which). The CDR3 in this case is CASSQEAIQGNQPQHF. The nucleotide sequence reads TGCGCCAGCAGCCAAGAAGCCATACAGGGCAATCAGCCCCAGCATTTT.